Listed here are 32 T cell receptor beta chains from one sample, sequenced in a study of response to subunit inactivated influenza vaccine. Using its own MiXCR run on the RT-PCR reads, TCRdb lists one record per CDR3 protein. The sample yields hundreds of thousands of distinct CDR3 sequences, 7.6% seen once. The source was PBMCs from blood, collected around 25 months after vaccination. The receptor source for this set is a man aged 50-75 years who received an inactivated influenza vaccine.

The chain is built from TRBV6-2 or TRBV6-3 and TRBJ2-2, with D unclear. Germline CDR1 and CDR2: MNHEY and SVGEGT. V shed 7 bases and J shed 5 bases, with 8 bases lying between them. The length of the CDR3 is 12 residues. In DNA form, the CDR3 reads TGTGCCAGCAAAGGAAGGACCGGGGAGCTGTTTTTT. Residues: CASKGRTGELFF.

This clonotype was detected only a few times. The DNA of the CDR3 is TGTGCCAGCTCACCACCACGGGGCTCCTACAATGAGCAGTTCTTC. Amino acids: CASSPPRGSYNEQFF. The genes are TRBV18 and TRBJ2-1; D is perhaps TRBD2 (5 bases). V lost 0 bases and J lost 0, with 6 bases in between. This CDR3 spans 15 amino acids. The germline V gene has CDR1 KGHSH and CDR2 LQKENI.

This sequence joins TRBV7-8 and TRBJ1-1; the D gene is possibly TRBD1 (5 bases). Germline loops: CDR1 SGHVS, CDR2 FQNEAQ. Between the trimmed V and J ends, which lost 1 base and 6 bases, there was a span of 9 bases. The CDR3 has 13 amino acids. The CDR3 sequence: CASSLDRGAEAFF. As DNA, the CDR3 is TGTGCCAGCAGCTTAGATCGGGGGGCTGAAGCTTTCTTT.

The rearrangement joins TRBV12-3 or TRBV12-4 to TRBJ2-2; TRBD2 agrees at 9 bases. The CDR3 runs to 19 residues. The J segment lost 0 bases and the V segment lost 6 bases, leaving 14 bases of the junction unmatched. CDR3 region: CASRPSRGRARSNTGELFF. CDR3 nucleotides: TGTGCCAGCAGACCGTCTCGCGGGAGGGCCCGTTCGAACACCGGGGAGCTGTTTTTT.

The chain is built from TRBV7-2 and TRBJ2-7; D ambiguous. Germline CDR1 SGHTA, CDR2 FQGNSA. The CDR3 runs to 15 residues. Trimming removed 1 base at V and 7 bases at J, with 17 bases between. The CDR3 reads CASSLVSPSGWEQYF. The DNA of the CDR3 is TGTGCCAGCAGCTTAGTAAGTCCTTCCGGCTGGGAGCAGTACTTC.

The chain employs TRBV13 and TRBJ2-2; a weak D match, TRBD1 (5 bases). The CDR3 length is 15 residues. CDR1 PRHDT and CDR2 FYEKMQ come from the germline V gene (reference sequence). Trimming removed 4 bases from V and 4 bases from J, with 13 bases in between. This chain's CDR3 is CASSSTEDVTGELFF. CDR3 coding DNA: TGTGCCAGCAGCTCGACAGAGGATGTCACCGGGGAGCTGTTTTTT.

V is TRBV6-5 and J is TRBJ2-3; D gene unclear. CDR1 and CDR2 (germline): MNHEY, SVGAGI. V shed 3 bases and J shed 0 bases, with 7 bases lying between them. This CDR3 comprises 14 residues. CDR3 sequence: CASSYLRSTDTQYF. The CDR3 bases are TGTGCCAGCAGTTATCTCCGGAGCACAGATACGCAGTATTTT.

The table lists this clonotype with many counts. V gene TRBV4-3 combines with J gene TRBJ1-2; no clear D. The V end lost 1 base, the J end lost 4 bases, and 10 bases lay between the germline ends. The CDR3 sequence is 14 residues long. CDR1 and CDR2 (germline): LGHNA, YSLEER. The CDR3 coding sequence is TGCGCCAGCAGCCAAGGACAAGTTGGCTATGGCTACACCTTC. Translated: CASSQGQVGYGYTF.

This clonotype came up a few times. The chain employs TRBV24-1 and TRBJ1-5; TRBD1 aligns across 7 bases. The CDR3 length is 14 residues. The V gene's germline CDR1 is KGHDR and CDR2 SFDVKD. Losses at the gene ends were 5 bases for V and 1 base for J; bases not matched to a gene: 1. The CDR3 is CATSVQGSNQPQHF. The DNA of the CDR3 is TGTGCCACCAGTGTACAGGGGAGCAATCAGCCCCAGCATTTT.

CDR3 DNA: TGCGCCAGCGGTCCTGGGCGGGGGCCCCCGGAGACCCAGTACTTC. This translates into CASGPGRGPPETQYF. The chain combines TRBV10-2 with TRBJ2-5, with D possibly matching TRBD2 (7 bases). The V end lost 8 bases, the J end lost 5 bases, and 21 bases lay between the germline ends. Germline V gives CDR1 WSHSY, CDR2 SAAADI. The length of the CDR3 is 15 residues.

The chain couples TRBV5-1 to TRBJ2-1; D unclear. The germline V gene encodes CDR1 SGHRS and CDR2 YFSETQ. The V gene lost 5 bases and the J gene lost 6 bases, with 18 bases spanning the gap. CDR3 length equals 15 residues. The CDR3 loop is CASSPPLDGANEQFF. CDR3 bases: TGCGCCAGCAGTCCCCCTTTAGATGGTGCCAATGAGCAGTTCTTC.

This clonotype was counted ten times or more. V usage is TRBV20-1 and J usage is TRBJ1-4, with TRBD1 matching 11 bases. Unmatched junction bases numbered 7, after V lost 6 bases and J lost 4 bases. CDR3 length: 15 amino acids. Per the germline V gene, CDR1 is DFQATT and CDR2 is SNEGSKA (reference sequence). Here the CDR3 reads CSAPGQGAFNEKLFF. The CDR3 nucleotides are TGCAGTGCCCCAGGACAGGGGGCGTTTAATGAAAAACTGTTTTTT.

The chain has TRBV21-1 and TRBJ2-7; the table's D call TRBD2 went unverified against the DNA. TRBV21-1 is labeled a pseudogene. The CDR3 loop spans 15 amino acids. In DNA form, the CDR3 reads TGTGCCAGCAGCAAGGTCCTAGCCGGCCTCCACGAGCAGTACTTC. As protein: CASSKVLAGLHEQYF.

This clonotype was observed at least ten times. The V gene is TRBV4-3, the J gene TRBJ2-3; D gene uncertain. V dropped 2 bases and J dropped 0 bases, with 9 bases sitting between them. Germline values: CDR1 LGHNA, CDR2 YSLEER. This CDR3 comprises 15 residues. The CDR3 loop is CASSQLGSSTDTQYF. Written as DNA, the CDR3 is TGCGCCAGCAGCCAACTTGGCAGTAGCACAGATACGCAGTATTTT.

This chain links TRBV27 with TRBJ1-4; maybe TRBD1 (5 bases). Germline loops: CDR1 MNHEY, CDR2 SMNVEV (reference sequence). Trimming stripped 7 bases from V and 8 bases from J, with 20 bases between. The CDR3 covers 15 residues. CDR3 loop: CASKKSRDVGEKLFF. The CDR3 DNA follows: TGTGCCAGCAAAAAAAGCCGGGACGTCGGGGAAAAACTGTTTTTT.

The CDR3 bases are TGTGCCAGTAAGGTCGGACCAGGGGGCACTGAAGCTTTCTTT. Its protein is CASKVGPGGTEAFF. The J gene is TRBJ1-1, the V gene TRBV19, with 7 bases that match TRBD1. CDR1 LNHDA and CDR2 SQIVND come from the germline V gene (reference sequence). The CDR3 has 14 residues. Trimming at V came to 7 bases and at J to 4 bases, leaving 9 bases not matched to a gene.

This clonotype has more than one count but fewer than ten. The chain carries TRBV27 and TRBJ2-3; weak D call: TRBD2 (6 bases). The CDR3 is 16 amino acids. CDR1 is MNHEY, CDR2 SMNVEV, per germline (reference sequence). V lost 7 bases and J lost 0, with 17 bases in between. As DNA, the CDR3 is TGTGCCAGCAATCCGCTTGGGGGGTCTAGCACAGATACGCAGTATTTT. As protein: CASNPLGGSSTDTQYF.

This clonotype has ten or more counts. The V call is TRBV5-1, the J call TRBJ1-2; 7 nucleotides match TRBD1. CDR1 and CDR2 from the germline V gene are SGHRS and YFSETQ. CDR3 size: 14 residues. J was trimmed by 4 bases and V by 4 bases; bases with no gene match: 7. The CDR3 nucleotides read TGCGCCAGCAGCACGGGACAGTCATTCTATGGCTACACCTTC. This translates into CASSTGQSFYGYTF.

This clonotype was observed a handful of times. The chain recombines TRBV5-1 with TRBJ1-2; D is possibly TRBD1 (5 bases). The CDR3 totals 14 residues. Trimming cost V 1 base and J 8 bases, with 15 bases left between them. Germline CDR1 and CDR2: SGHRS and YFSETQ. CDR3 sequence: CASSLTPGLGGYTF. CDR3 in DNA: TGCGCCAGCAGCTTGACGCCGGGGCTGGGAGGCTACACCTTC.

This chain links TRBV6-2 or TRBV6-3 with TRBJ2-1, with D perhaps being TRBD1 or TRBD2 (6 bases each). Germline V gene sequence: CDR1 MNHEY, CDR2 SVGEGT. V lost 7 bases, J lost 8 bases, and 15 bases lay in between. The CDR3 loop spans 13 amino acids. The CDR3 is CASTDSGGDEQFF. CDR3 DNA: TGTGCCAGCACCGATTCCGGGGGCGATGAGCAGTTCTTC.

The table lists this clonotype with a few counts. V and J are TRBV28 and TRBJ2-5, with a tentative D call TRBD2 (5 bases). The V gene's germline CDR1 is MDHEN and CDR2 SYDVKM. The CDR3 is 15 amino acids. Trimming stripped 6 bases from V and 3 bases from J, with 17 bases between. CDR3 loop: CASRPAGWGEETQYF. CDR3 in DNA: TGTGCCAGCAGACCCGCTGGGTGGGGAGAAGAGACCCAGTACTTC. The variable domain in full, with the rest retrieved from reference TRBV28 and TRBJ2-5, is DVKVTQSSRYLVKRTGEKVFLECVQDMDHENMFWYRQDPGLGLRLIYFSYDVKMKEKGDIPEGYSVSREKKERFSLILESASTNQTSMYLCASRPAGWGEETQYFGPGTRLLVL.

V gene TRBV27 combines with J gene TRBJ2-1; the D gene is possibly TRBD2 (6 bases). V shed 5 bases and J shed 8 bases, with 10 bases lying between them. CDR3 length: 12 residues. The germline gives CDR1 MNHEY, CDR2 SMNVEV (reference sequence). The CDR3 coding sequence is TGTGCCAGCAGTCAAAGGAGGGATGAGCAGTTCTTC. Amino acids: CASSQRRDEQFF.

This clonotype was recorded a few times. V is TRBV15 and J is TRBJ2-3; 8 bases line up with TRBD1. From germline, CDR1 is LNHNV and CDR2 YYDKDF (reference sequence). V lost 5 bases and J lost 1; bases outside the gene matches: 5. This CDR3 has 15 amino acids. CDR3 nucleotides: TGTGCCACCAGCGACACAGGGGGACGCACAGATACGCAGTATTTT. It codes for CATSDTGGRTDTQYF.

The chain is built from TRBV9 and TRBJ1-4, with 10 nucleotides matching TRBD1. The V gene's germline CDR1 is SGDLS and CDR2 YYNGEE. The V gene end was trimmed by 0 bases and the J gene end by 7 bases; junction bases not matched to a gene: 3. The CDR3 is 15 residues long. The chain's CDR3 is CASSVGQGALEKLFF. CDR3 bases: TGTGCCAGCAGCGTAGGACAGGGGGCCCTTGAAAAACTGTTTTTT.

In this sample, this clonotype turned up a few times. The rearrangement joins TRBV6-1 to TRBJ2-7, with 11 bases aligning to TRBD2. In germline, CDR1 is MNHNS, CDR2 SASEGT. The CDR3 contains 15 residues. V trimming: 7 bases; J trimming: 2 bases; junction bases outside the gene matches: 7. CDR3 region: CASTNALAGAYEQYF. In DNA, the CDR3 is TGTGCCAGCACCAACGCACTAGCGGGGGCCTACGAGCAGTACTTC.

This clonotype was picked up many times. The chain carries TRBV11-2 and TRBJ2-4, with no clear D. Germline CDR1 is SGHAT and CDR2 is FQNNGV. The CDR3 runs to 16 residues. Trimming shortened V by 1 base and J by 0 bases, and 10 bases separated the two germline ends. In nucleotides, the CDR3 is TGTGCCAGCAGCTTAGCCCCCATTCTAGCCAAAAACATTCAGTACTTC. This sequence encodes CASSLAPILAKNIQYF.

The gene calls are TRBV20-1 and TRBJ1-2, with 9 bases aligning to TRBD1. V was pared by 3 bases and J by 2 bases, with 10 bases of the junction left unmatched. In germline, CDR1 is DFQATT, CDR2 SNEGSKA (reference sequence). The CDR3 consists of 16 residues. In DNA form, the CDR3 reads TGCAGTGCTAGTATAACAGGGGGCGCAGGGAACTATGGCTACACCTTC. Protein product: CSASITGGAGNYGYTF.

The rearrangement joins TRBV3-1 to TRBJ2-5; no reliable D call. V was cut by 0 bases and J by 2 bases, with 13 bases left in between. CDR3 size: 16 residues. Germline-derived CDR1 and CDR2 are LGHDT and YNNKEL (reference sequence). Here the CDR3 DNA reads TGTGCCAGCAGCCAAGAAAGAGTCGGCGATCAAGAGACCCAGTACTTC. It translates to CASSQERVGDQETQYF.

This clonotype turned up a few times. The V call is TRBV28, the J call TRBJ2-2, with 7 bases matching TRBD2. Germline assignment: CDR1 MDHEN and CDR2 SYDVKM. The length of the CDR3 is 14 residues. Unmatched junction bases numbered 6, after V lost 8 bases and J lost 3 bases. The CDR3 region is CASSAGVDTGELFF. CDR3 bases: TGTGCCAGCTCGGCGGGAGTCGACACCGGGGAGCTGTTTTTT. Looking up the rest from reference TRBV28 and TRBJ2-2 gives the full variable domain: DVKVTQSSRYLVKRTGEKVFLECVQDMDHENMFWYRQDPGLGLRLIYFSYDVKMKEKGDIPEGYSVSREKKERFSLILESASTNQTSMYLCASSAGVDTGELFFGEGSRLTVL.

This chain uses TRBV4-3 with TRBJ2-3, with D unclear. V lost 2 bases to trimming and J lost 4 bases, with 7 bases between them. The germline gives CDR1 LGHNA, CDR2 YSLEER. The CDR3 length is 13 residues. Here the CDR3 DNA reads TGCGCCAGCAGCCAACGGAAAGCAGATACGCAGTATTTT. It is translated as CASSQRKADTQYF.

This clonotype was detected a few times. The chain carries TRBV9 and TRBJ1-1; D perhaps matches TRBD1 (6 bases). Per germline, CDR1 SGDLS and CDR2 YYNGEE. The CDR3 length is 17 residues. Trimming left V 3 bases short and J 0 bases short, with 18 bases between. The CDR3 DNA reads TGTGCCAGCAGCGCTACCGGGACACACATCATGAACACTGAAGCTTTCTTT. It encodes CASSATGTHIMNTEAFF.

This clonotype has at least ten counts. This chain links TRBV7-2 with TRBJ2-1; TRBD2 matches at 7 bases. V lost 1 base, J lost 1 base, and 4 bases stayed unmatched. This CDR3 has 16 residues. Germline CDR1 SGHTA, CDR2 FQGNSA. CDR3 DNA: TGTGCCAGCAGCTTAGGCTCGCGGGGGTCCTACAATGAGCAGTTCTTC. Translating gives CASSLGSRGSYNEQFF.